The clone carrying this T cell receptor (beta chain) was counted between two and nine times. This sample includes further DNA sequences coding for the same CDR3. The repertoire was sequenced with immunoSEQ multiplex PCR; TCRdb's copy has only in-frame clones and lacks some. The sample lists approximately 280,000 clones; approximately 89% were seen once. The record originates from a study of blood T cell repertoires in COVID-19. For the study at large: PBMCs, B-cell-depleted T cells, or T cells provided the cDNA or gDNA that made up the material.

Germline V CDR1 and CDR2: KGHDR, SFDVKD. The CDR3 has 16 amino acids. The V gene end was trimmed by 1 base and the J gene end by 7 bases; junction bases not matched to a gene: 7. V gene TRBV24-1 combines with J gene TRBJ2-1, with 9 nucleotides matching TRBD2. The TCR comes from a woman between 18 and 30 years old who had recovered from COVID-19. The sample consisted of PBMCs or T cells enriched from blood (not recorded which). CDR3 nucleotide sequence: TGTGCCACCAGTGATTTAGGCGGGAGGGCCAATAATGAGCAGTTCTTC. Residues: CATSDLGGRANNEQFF.